Listed below are T cell receptor beta chains from one sample, sequenced in a study of blood T cell repertoires in COVID-19. Clones were sequenced by immunoSEQ multiplex PCR, and TCRdb holds only the in-frame ones, with some missing. The sample lists some 78,000 clones, around 91% occurring once. Sequencing was done on a sample of peripheral blood. The receptors originated from a woman older than 75 with active or convalescent COVID-19. The CDR3 runs from the conserved cysteine through the conserved F or W. The order of the fields is clone size, D gene, J gene, CDR3 length, V gene, CDR3 DNA, CDR3 protein. A D gene is named only where the DNA matches it firmly. For some rows the clone size is stated as once, few or many, or as a class when expanded; others skip it.

. | . | TRBJ1-5 | 12 | TRBV28 | TGTGCCAGCAGACTACCGGGTCAGCCCCAGCATTTT | CASRLPGQPQHF
. | . | TRBJ2-3 | 15 | TRBV10-1 | TGCGCCAGCAGTGAGTGGACTCAATCCACAGATACGCAGTATTTT | CASSEWTQSTDTQYF
. | . | TRBJ2-7 | 11 | TRBV30 | TGTGCCTGGACAGGGGCCTACGAGCAGTACTTC | CAWTGAYEQYF
. | TRBD2 | TRBJ2-3 | 18 | TRBV7-2 | TGTGCCAGCAGCGCCTCTCTGGCGGGGGGAGGGCCCACAGATACGCAGTATTTT | CASSASLAGGGPTDTQYF
. | . | TRBJ1-1 | 15 | TRBV5-6 | TGTGCCAGCAGCTTGACGAGGGCTCTGAACACTGAAGCTTTCTTT | CASSLTRALNTEAFF
. | TRBD1 | TRBJ1-2 | 14 | TRBV18 | TGTGCCAGCTCATCTAACCGGGACAGCTATGGCTACACCTTC | CASSSNRDSYGYTF
. | . | TRBJ1-4 | 15 | TRBV7-9 | TGTGCCAGCAGCTTCGGGGGGGACTTGGCTGAAAAACTGTTTTTT | CASSFGGDLAEKLFF
once | TRBD1 | TRBJ2-7 | 14 | TRBV28 | TGTGCCAGCAGTTTACGGACAGGGGGTTACGAGCAGTACTTC | CASSLRTGGYEQYF
. | TRBD2 | TRBJ2-3 | 15 | TRBV6-2/TRBV6-3 | TGTGCCAGCAGTTACACTAGCGGCAGCACAGATACGCAGTATTTT | CASSYTSGSTDTQYF
. | . | TRBJ2-1 | 15 | TRBV19 | TGTGCCAGTAGTCCCCAGGGGGGATCCTACAATGAGCAGTTCTTC | CASSPQGGSYNEQFF
once | . | TRBJ1-1 | 13 | TRBV6-5 | TGTGCCAGCAGGGCCGGAGGGAACACTGAAGCTTTCTTT | CASRAGGNTEAFF
. | TRBD1 | TRBJ1-5 | 14 | TRBV27 | TGTGCCAGCAGCCGGGACAGCCCCAATCAGCCCCAGCATTTT | CASSRDSPNQPQHF
. | TRBD2 | TRBJ2-1 | 14 | TRBV27 | TGTGCCAGCAGTTACTCGGGACTAGACAATGAGCAGTTCTTC | CASSYSGLDNEQFF
. | TRBD1 | TRBJ2-2 | 15 | TRBV5-1 | TGCGCCAGCAGCTCCCGACAGGGGAGTACCGGGGAGCTGTTTTTT | CASSSRQGSTGELFF
. | . | TRBJ2-3 | 14 | TRBV7-2 | TGTGCCAGCAGCTTAGACTGGGGGGCAGATACGCAGTATTTT | CASSLDWGADTQYF
. | . | TRBJ2-1 | 14 | TRBV28 | TGTGCCAGCACACGGGGGAGCTCCTACAATGAGCAGTTCTTC | CASTRGSSYNEQFF
once | TRBD1 | TRBJ2-1 | 16 | TRBV28 | TGTGCCAGCAGTCTCGGACAGGGGTTCTCCTACAATGAGCAGTTCTTC | CASSLGQGFSYNEQFF
. | . | TRBJ2-1 | 11 | TRBV12-5 | TGTGCTAGTGGTTTGATCGATGAGCAGTTCTTC | CASGLIDEQFF
. | . | TRBJ2-3 | 14 | TRBV27 | TGTGCCAGCAGTCACAGGGCTCCGGCAGATACGCAGTATTTT | CASSHRAPADTQYF
. | . | TRBJ2-7 | 14 | TRBV19 | TGTGCCAGTAGTATAGACGCGTACTCCTACGAGCAGTACTTC | CASSIDAYSYEQYF
. | . | TRBJ2-1 | 11 | TRBV28 | TGTGCCAGCAGTTTAGGAGTTGAGCAGTTCTTC | CASSLGVEQFF
. | . | TRBJ2-5 | 15 | TRBV6-2/TRBV6-3 | TGTGCCAGCAGTTACGGGCAGACGTACCAAGAGACCCAGTACTTC | CASSYGQTYQETQYF
. | TRBD2 | TRBJ2-3 | 17 | TRBV18 | TGTGCCAGCTCACCATTAGGGACTAGCGGGAGCACAGATACGCAGTATTTT | CASSPLGTSGSTDTQYF
. | . | TRBJ1-1 | 14 | TRBV6-5 | TGTGCCAGCCTAAAGCAGGGGCGATGGACTGAAGCTTTCTTT | CASLKQGRWTEAFF
. | TRBD1 | TRBJ1-1 | 16 | TRBV6-1 | TGTGCCAGCAGTGAAGCGCCGACAGGGGCGTTCACTGAAGCTTTCTTT | CASSEAPTGAFTEAFF
. | . | TRBJ2-1 | 16 | TRBV28 | TGTGCCAGCAGTTTCCGATCAATCGTCAGCTACAATGAGCAGTTCTTC | CASSFRSIVSYNEQFF
. | TRBD2 | TRBJ2-1 | 13 | TRBV10-2 | TGCGCCAGCATGACTAGCGGGTGGAATGAGCAGTTCTTC | CASMTSGWNEQFF
. | . | TRBJ2-7 | 14 | TRBV9 | TGTGCCAGCAGCGTAGGTGGGGGAGGCTACGAGCAGTACTTC | CASSVGGGGYEQYF
. | TRBD1 | TRBJ1-1 | 15 | TRBV28 | TGTGCCAGCAGAAATATCGGACAGGGGAACACTGAAGCTTTCTTT | CASRNIGQGNTEAFF
. | . | TRBJ2-7 | 14 | TRBV27 | TGTGCCAGCCGTCGGGGGGCGGGAACCTACGAGCAGTACTTC | CASRRGAGTYEQYF
. | TRBD2 | TRBJ2-2 | 17 | TRBV9 | TGTGCCAGCAGCGTGCTGACTAGCCGGGGGAACACCGGGGAGCTGTTTTTT | CASSVLTSRGNTGELFF
. | TRBD2 | TRBJ2-1 | 17 | TRBV6-2/TRBV6-3 | TGTGCCAGCAGTTACTCCAAGACTAGCGGGAGTATAAATGAGCAGTTCTTC | CASSYSKTSGSINEQFF
. | . | TRBJ1-2 | 13 | TRBV3-1/TRBV3-2 | TGTGCCAGCAGCCAAGTTACAAGCTATGGCTACACCTTC | CASSQVTSYGYTF
. | TRBD2 | TRBJ2-2 | 16 | TRBV9 | TGTGCCAGCAGCGTCAGCGGGAGATCAAACACCGGGGAGCTGTTTTTT | CASSVSGRSNTGELFF
. | TRBD2 | TRBJ2-2 | 18 | TRBV2 | TGTGCCAGCAGTGAAGGCGGGCGGGAGGGCCTGGACACCGGGGAGCTGTTTTTT | CASSEGGREGLDTGELFF
. | TRBD1 | TRBJ1-2 | 13 | TRBV12-3/TRBV12-4 | TGTGCCAGCAGCCTCGGAGGGGGCGGCGGCTACACCTTC | CASSLGGGGGYTF
. | . | TRBJ1-2 | 15 | TRBV6-5 | TGTGCCAGCAACGGGTACGGGGTTTTCTACTATGGCTACACCTTC | CASNGYGVFYYGYTF
. | . | TRBJ1-5 | 16 | TRBV28 | TGTGCCAGCAGTTTATTCAGGGCGCAGCACAATCAGCCCCAGCATTTT | CASSLFRAQHNQPQHF
. | . | TRBJ2-7 | 14 | TRBV5-1 | TGCGCCAGCAGCTTGGGCGGTCTCTTCTACGAGCAGTACTTC | CASSLGGLFYEQYF
once | TRBD1 | TRBJ1-1 | 13 | TRBV7-2 | TGTGCCAGCAGCCCAACCCGACAGGGACAAGCTTTCTTT | CASSPTRQGQAFF
. | TRBD1 | TRBJ1-1 | 16 | TRBV18 | TGTGCCAGCTCATCCACAGGGGACTTGGGTAGCACTGAAGCTTTCTTT | CASSSTGDLGSTEAFF
. | TRBD2 | TRBJ2-3 | 15 | TRBV7-2 | TGTGCCAGCAGCCAGGACGGGGGGGCGGAGGATACGCAGTATTTT | CASSQDGGAEDTQYF
. | . | TRBJ1-6 | 16 | TRBV7-5 | TGTGCCAGAAACGTTAGGGGCTGCTCCTATAATTCACCCCTCCACTTT | CARNVRGCSYNSPLHF
once | TRBD1 | TRBJ1-4 | 14 | TRBV6-2/TRBV6-3 | TGTGCCAGCAGTCGAGGGGGCGGTTTTGCAAAACTGTTTTTT | CASSRGGGFAKLFF
. | TRBD1 | TRBJ1-1 | 18 | TRBV28 | TGTGCCAGCAGTTTATTTGGTCGAGGGCAGGGGGAGAACACTGAAGCTTTCTTT | CASSLFGRGQGENTEAFF
. | TRBD1 | TRBJ1-4 | 14 | TRBV7-9 | TGTGCCAGCAGATTACAGGGGGACGGAGAAAAACTGTTTTTT | CASRLQGDGEKLFF
. | . | TRBJ1-1 | 13 | TRBV7-8 | TGTGCCAGCAGCTTAGTGGGCGGGGTGAAAGCTTTCTTT | CASSLVGGVKAFF